The next 8 T cell receptor beta chains were all read from a single sample in a study of blood T cell repertoires in COVID-19. Libraries were prepared by immunoSEQ multiplex PCR; TCRdb keeps only in-frame clonotypes and omits some of them. The sample carries approximately 240,000 clones, over 75% recorded once. The sample was peripheral blood. Every receptor here comes from a woman between 40 and 50 years old who had recovered from COVID-19.

The V gene is TRBV18, the J gene TRBJ1-3; 9 bases align to TRBD1. There are 17 residues in the CDR3. V was pared by 6 bases and J by 2 bases, with 11 bases of the junction left unmatched. Germline CDR1 reads KGHSH; CDR2 reads LQKENI. CDR3 bases: TGTGCCAGCTCGCTAACGGGACAGGGACAGGCTGGAAACACCATATATTTT. It specifies CASSLTGQGQAGNTIYF.

This chain connects TRBV27 to TRBJ1-5, with TRBD1 matching 9 bases. The V segment lost 6 bases and the J segment 3 bases; nucleotides outside the gene matches: 6. This CDR3 spans 15 amino acids. Germline assignment: CDR1 MNHEY and CDR2 SMNVEV (reference sequence). CDR3 amino acids: CASSPGQGSNQPQHF. The CDR3 bases are TGTGCCAGCAGCCCGGGACAGGGCTCCAATCAGCCCCAGCATTTT.

V usage is TRBV7-2 and J usage is TRBJ1-5; 10 nucleotides line up with TRBD1. This CDR3 spans 17 amino acids. After removal of 1 base from V and 1 base from J, the junction contained 4 bases not matched to a gene. CDR1 SGHTA and CDR2 FQGNSA come from the germline V gene. DNA of the CDR3: TGTGCCAGCAGCTTAGGACAGGGGGCGGTCAGCAATCAGCCCCAGCATTTT. Its translation is CASSLGQGAVSNQPQHF.

The chain uses TRBV19 and TRBJ2-2; TRBD1 matches 7 bases. The CDR3 sequence is 15 residues long. CDR1 is LNHDA and CDR2 is SQIVND in the germline V gene (reference sequence). V gave up 5 bases and J gave up 4 bases; unmatched junction bases: 7. CDR3 bases: TGTGCCAGTAGTCCCTGGACAGGATCCACCGGGGAGCTGTTTTTT. Residues: CASSPWTGSTGELFF. Looking up the rest from reference TRBV19 and TRBJ2-2 gives the full variable domain: DGGITQSPKYLFRKEGQNVTLSCEQNLNHDAMYWYRQDPGQGLRLIYYSQIVNDFQKGDIAEGYSVSREKKESFPLTVTSAQKNPTAFYLCASSPWTGSTGELFFGEGSRLTVL.

The chain carries TRBV15 and TRBJ2-1, with D perhaps matching TRBD1 (6 bases). The germline V and J ends were trimmed by 3 bases and 6 bases, with 18 bases remaining between them. CDR1 is LNHNV, CDR2 YYDKDF, per germline (reference sequence). CDR3 length equals 16 residues. The CDR3 spells CATSSPGVGSINEQFF. The CDR3 DNA reads TGTGCCACCAGCAGTCCAGGGGTGGGAAGTATCAATGAGCAGTTCTTC.

The gene calls are TRBV18 and TRBJ2-6, with a weak D call TRBD1 (6 bases). The length of the CDR3 is 16 residues. CDR1 is KGHSH and CDR2 is LQKENI in the germline V gene. Trimming left V 2 bases short and J 0 bases short, with 8 bases between. CDR3 DNA sequence: TGTGCCAGCTCACCAATACAGGGCTCTGGGGCCAACGTCCTGACTTTC. Its protein product is CASSPIQGSGANVLTF.

The chain recombines TRBV30 with TRBJ2-7; the D gene is possibly TRBD1 (7 bases). This CDR3 contains 13 residues. Per the germline V gene, CDR1 is GTSNPN and CDR2 is SVGIG (reference sequence). Trimming pared 2 bases from V and 9 bases from J, leaving 17 bases between. The CDR3 reads CAWSPAGGLGQYF. The CDR3 DNA is TGTGCCTGGAGTCCTGCAGGGGGACTCGGGCAGTACTTC.

The gene calls are TRBV18 and TRBJ1-5; D might be TRBD1 (6 bases). The CDR3 covers 14 residues. Trimming left V 4 bases short and J 0 bases short, with 7 bases between. Germline V gene data show CDR1 as KGHSH and CDR2 as LQKENI. CDR3 residues: CASSRDNSNQPQHF. CDR3 nucleotide sequence: TGTGCCAGCTCACGGGACAATAGCAATCAGCCCCAGCATTTT.